Listed below are T cell receptor beta chains from one sample, sequenced in a study of blood T cell repertoires in COVID-19. Profiled with immunoSEQ multiplex PCR; TCRdb holds only in-frame clones, not every one. The sample includes 100,000 to 150,000 clones, more than 75% of them seen just once. Sequencing used peripheral blood. The receptors derive from a man aged 45 to 65 with active COVID-19. Each CDR3 is given with its conserved first and last residue. A D gene is named only where the DNA matches it firmly. Rows may omit the clone size; those that give it use once, few, many or a size class.

>15|-|-|TRBV3-1/TRBV3-2|TRBJ2-2
CASSQVPGSTGELFF
TGTGCCAGCAGCCAAGTTCCAGGGTCCACCGGGGAGCTGTTTTTT
>14|-|-|TRBV2|TRBJ2-3
CASRPFGRTNTQYF
TGTGCCAGCAGACCCTTCGGCAGGACAAATACGCAGTATTTT
>15|once|TRBD2|TRBV2|TRBJ2-7
CASSTSGGASAEQYF
TGTGCCAGCAGTACTAGCGGGGGGGCCTCAGCCGAGCAGTACTTC
>17|-|-|TRBV9|TRBJ1-4
CASSVGAGGTTNEKLFF
TGTGCCAGCAGCGTAGGGGCCGGGGGAACAACTAATGAAAAACTGTTTTTT
>15|-|TRBD1|TRBV7-9|TRBJ1-4
CASSSWTGTNEKLFF
TGTGCCAGCAGCTCCTGGACAGGAACTAATGAAAAACTGTTTTTT
>16|-|TRBD1|TRBV7-2|TRBJ1-4
CASSPQGGQLNEKLFF
TGTGCCAGCAGCCCCCAGGGGGGACAGCTTAATGAAAAACTGTTTTTT
>13|-|TRBD1|TRBV7-9|TRBJ2-2
CASRPTGVGELFF
TGTGCCAGCAGACCGACAGGGGTCGGGGAGCTGTTTTTT
>15|-|-|TRBV3-1/TRBV3-2|TRBJ2-3
CASSQDTLGTDTQYF
TGTGCCAGCAGCCAAGACACTCTGGGCACAGATACGCAGTATTTT
>14|once|-|TRBV6-5|TRBJ1-1
CASRITGTTAGAFF
TGTGCCAGCAGAATCACCGGGACAACTGCGGGAGCTTTCTTT
>14|once|-|TRBV12-2|TRBJ2-1
CAPPGASGFNEQFF
TGTGCCCCCCCCGGCGCTAGCGGGTTCAATGAGCAGTTCTTC
>13|few|-|TRBV10-3|TRBJ1-5
CAITGGWDQPQHF
TGTGCCATCACGGGGGGTTGGGATCAGCCCCAGCATTTT
>18|-|TRBD2|TRBV4-2|TRBJ2-7
CASSQDPLAGTYPTKQYF
TGTGCCAGCAGCCAAGATCCCCTAGCGGGGACATACCCTACGAAGCAGTACTTC
>15|once|TRBD2|TRBV29-1|TRBJ2-3
CSVETSGVGTDTQYF
TGCAGCGTTGAGACTAGCGGGGTGGGCACAGATACGCAGTATTTT
>14|-|-|TRBV18|TRBJ2-1
CASSLGAEYNEQFF
TGTGCCAGCTCACTAGGGGCGGAATACAATGAGCAGTTCTTC
>12|once|-|TRBV4-2|TRBJ1-1
CASSQGGGVAFF
TGTGCCAGCAGCCAAGGGGGCGGGGTGGCTTTCTTT
>15|-|-|TRBV5-4|TRBJ2-3
CASQALTGGTDTQYF
TGTGCCAGCCAAGCTCTCACCGGGGGCACAGATACGCAGTATTTT
>16|-|TRBD2|TRBV5-1|TRBJ2-5
CASRSTSGGIQETQYF
TGCGCCAGCAGGTCGACTAGCGGGGGTATCCAAGAGACCCAGTACTTC
>16|-|TRBD2|TRBV11-1|TRBJ2-1
CASSFLVSGGADEQFF
TGTGCCAGCAGCTTTCTAGTTAGCGGGGGGGCCGATGAGCAGTTCTTC
>12|-|-|TRBV6-1|TRBJ2-5
CASSEGEETQYF
TGTGCCAGCAGTGAAGGCGAAGAGACCCAGTACTTC
>14|once|TRBD1|TRBV7-2|TRBJ1-5
CASSPGTDNQPQHF
TGTGCCAGCAGCCCCGGGACAGATAATCAGCCCCAGCATTTT
>16|-|TRBD1|TRBV7-9|TRBJ1-5
CASSLAGQGRDQPQHF
TGTGCCAGCAGCTTAGCGGGACAGGGGAGGGATCAGCCCCAGCATTTT
>13|-|-|TRBV27|TRBJ2-2
CASQDPNTGELFF
TGTGCCAGCCAGGATCCGAACACCGGGGAGCTGTTTTTT
>16|-|-|TRBV7-3|TRBJ1-2
CASSGGGDPTLGGYTF
TGTGCCAGCTCTGGAGGCGGGGATCCCACTTTGGGTGGCTACACCTTC
>14|few|-|TRBV5-6|TRBJ1-3
CASSPSIWGNTIYF
TGTGCCAGCAGCCCCTCTATATGGGGAAACACCATATATTTT
>13|-|-|TRBV6-1|TRBJ1-2
CASSEVSGGGYTF
TGTGCCAGCAGTGAAGTTTCGGGGGGCGGCTACACCTTC